A few counts support the clone carrying this T cell receptor (beta chain). Its cognate antigen is unknown. This specimen comes from a study of beta chain features in type 1 diabetes. Trimming removed 5 bases from V and 4 bases from J, with 7 bases in between. The CDR3 sequence is 11 residues long. Per germline, CDR1 SQVTM and CDR2 ANQGSEA. Since all of the isolated RNA was reverse transcribed, expressed TCRB transcripts were what got sequenced. TCRdb's table, derived via immunoSEQ multiplex PCR, lists solely in-frame clones and lacks some. The sample lists under 150,000 clones, roughly 48% occurring once. CD45RO/CCR7/CD25/CD127/CD95/CD27 staining was used to isolate CD4+ naive, central memory, regulatory and stem cell-like memory cells by sorting. Study-level results: TCRB CDR3s from Type 1 diabetes patients were moderately but significantly shorter in all four CD4+ subsets. Small HLA sub-analyses could not settle whether HLA shapes TCRB rearrangement. Fewer junction insertions and more nucleotide deletions appeared in type 1 diabetes patients.

Sequenced material: Tregs from blood. The clonotype comes from a young man in good health. V usage is TRBV29-1 and J usage is TRBJ2-3; TRBD2 is a possible D gene (5 bases). The CDR3 region is CSVQRADTQYF. CDR3 in DNA: TGCAGCGTTCAGAGGGCAGATACGCAGTATTTT.